This TCR beta chain was sequenced during a study of blood T cell repertoires in COVID-19. The table came from immunoSEQ multiplex PCR; TCRdb's copy has only in-frame clones and leaves some out. Of about 140,000 clones in the sample, almost 85% were seen once. V lost 5 bases and J 2 bases, leaving 11 bases between the germline ends. Germline assignment: CDR1 SGHRS and CDR2 YFSETQ. The CDR3 totals 14 residues. The gene calls are TRBV5-1 and TRBJ2-1; weak D call: TRBD2 (6 bases). The material sequenced was PBMCs or T cells enriched from blood (not recorded which). The source is a woman between 50 and 59 years old with acute COVID-19. This chain's CDR3 is CASRVSGAYNEQFF. As DNA, the CDR3 is TGCGCCAGCAGGGTTAGCGGAGCCTACAATGAGCAGTTCTTC.